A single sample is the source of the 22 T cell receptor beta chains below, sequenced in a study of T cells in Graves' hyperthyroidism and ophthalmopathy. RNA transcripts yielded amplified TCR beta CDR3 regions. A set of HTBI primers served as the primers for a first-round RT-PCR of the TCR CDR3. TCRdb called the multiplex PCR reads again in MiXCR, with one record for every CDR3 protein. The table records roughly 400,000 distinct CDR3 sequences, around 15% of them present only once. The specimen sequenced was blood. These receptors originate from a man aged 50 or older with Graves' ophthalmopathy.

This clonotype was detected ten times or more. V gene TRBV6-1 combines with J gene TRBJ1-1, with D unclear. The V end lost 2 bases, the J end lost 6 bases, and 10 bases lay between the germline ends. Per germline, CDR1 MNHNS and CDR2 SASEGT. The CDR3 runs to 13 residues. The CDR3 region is CASSENSFSEAFF. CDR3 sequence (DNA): TGTGCCAGCAGTGAAAATTCGTTTTCTGAAGCTTTCTTT.

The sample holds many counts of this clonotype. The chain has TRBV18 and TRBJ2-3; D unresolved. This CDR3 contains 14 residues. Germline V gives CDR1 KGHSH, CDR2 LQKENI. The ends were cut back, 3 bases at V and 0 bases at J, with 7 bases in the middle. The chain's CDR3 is CASSPLRSTDTQYF. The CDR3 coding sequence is TGTGCCAGCTCACCCCTCAGAAGCACAGATACGCAGTATTTT.

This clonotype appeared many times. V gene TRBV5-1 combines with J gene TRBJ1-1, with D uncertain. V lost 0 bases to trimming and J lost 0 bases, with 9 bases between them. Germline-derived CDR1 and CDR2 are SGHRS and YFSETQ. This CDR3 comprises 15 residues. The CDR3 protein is CASSLDGALNTEAFF. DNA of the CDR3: TGCGCCAGCAGCTTGGACGGCGCCCTGAACACTGAAGCTTTCTTT.

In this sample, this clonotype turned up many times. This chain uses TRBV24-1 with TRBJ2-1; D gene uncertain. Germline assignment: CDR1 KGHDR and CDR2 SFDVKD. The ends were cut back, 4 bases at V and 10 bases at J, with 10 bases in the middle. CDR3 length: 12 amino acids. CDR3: CATSDPLAEQFF. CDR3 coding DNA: TGTGCCACCAGTGACCCGCTGGCCGAGCAGTTCTTC.

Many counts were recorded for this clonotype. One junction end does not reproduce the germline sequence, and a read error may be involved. The CDR3, as DNA: TGTGCCAGCAGTACAGGAGAAGCTACTGGCTACACCTTC. Amino acid sequence: CASSTGEATGYTF. The chain has TRBV19 and TRBJ1-2; possible D gene TRBD1, 5 bases. CDR1 and CDR2 from the germline V gene are LNHDA and SQIVND (reference sequence). The CDR3 is made up of 13 amino acids.

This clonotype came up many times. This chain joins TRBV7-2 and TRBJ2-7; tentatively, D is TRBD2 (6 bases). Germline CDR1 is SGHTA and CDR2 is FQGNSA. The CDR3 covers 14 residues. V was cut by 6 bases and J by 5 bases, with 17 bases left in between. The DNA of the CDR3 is TGTGCCAGCAGAGCGACTAGGGCGTCCGACGAGCAGTACTTC. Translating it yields CASRATRASDEQYF.

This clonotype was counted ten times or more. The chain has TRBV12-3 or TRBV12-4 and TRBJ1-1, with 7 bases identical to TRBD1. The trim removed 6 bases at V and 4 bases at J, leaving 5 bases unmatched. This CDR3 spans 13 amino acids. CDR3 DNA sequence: TGTGCCAGCAGCCTAGGACAGGCCACTGAAGCTTTCTTT. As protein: CASSLGQATEAFF.

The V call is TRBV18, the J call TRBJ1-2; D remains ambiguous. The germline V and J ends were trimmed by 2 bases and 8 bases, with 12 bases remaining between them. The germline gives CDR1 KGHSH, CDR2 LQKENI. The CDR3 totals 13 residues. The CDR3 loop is CASSPKRGAGYTF. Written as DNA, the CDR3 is TGTGCCAGCTCACCAAAACGAGGCGCGGGCTACACCTTC.

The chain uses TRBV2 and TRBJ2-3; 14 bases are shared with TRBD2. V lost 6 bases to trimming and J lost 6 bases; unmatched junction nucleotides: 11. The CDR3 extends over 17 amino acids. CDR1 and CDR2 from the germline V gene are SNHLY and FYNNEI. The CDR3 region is CASSALGLAGVTDTQYF. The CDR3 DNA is TGTGCCAGCAGCGCCTTGGGACTAGCGGGAGTTACGGATACGCAGTATTTT.

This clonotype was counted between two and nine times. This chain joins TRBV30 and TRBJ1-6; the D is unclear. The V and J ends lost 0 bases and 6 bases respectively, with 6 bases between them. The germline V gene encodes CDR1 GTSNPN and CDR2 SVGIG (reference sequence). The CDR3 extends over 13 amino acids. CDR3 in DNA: TGTGCCTGGAGTGTAAGGTTTAATTCACCCCTCCACTTT. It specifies CAWSVRFNSPLHF. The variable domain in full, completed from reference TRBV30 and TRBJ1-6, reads SQTIHQWPATLVQPVGSPLSLECTVEGTSNPNLYWYRQAAGRGLQLLFYSVGIGQISSEVPQNLSASRPQDRQFILSSKKLLLSDSGFYLCAWSVRFNSPLHFGNGTRLTVT.

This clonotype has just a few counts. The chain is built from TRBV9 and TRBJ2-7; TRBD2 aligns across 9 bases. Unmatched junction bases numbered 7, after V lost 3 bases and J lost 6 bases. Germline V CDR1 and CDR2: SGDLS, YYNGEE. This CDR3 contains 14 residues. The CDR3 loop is CASSGSGSVGEQYF. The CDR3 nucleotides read TGTGCCAGCAGCGGTAGCGGGAGTGTTGGCGAGCAGTACTTC. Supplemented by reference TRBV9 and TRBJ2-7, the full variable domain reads DSGVTQTPKHLITATGQRVTLRCSPRSGDLSVYWYQQSLDQGLQFLIQYYNGEERAKGNILERFSAQQFPDLHSELNLSSLELGDSALYFCASSGSGSVGEQYFGPGTRLTVT.

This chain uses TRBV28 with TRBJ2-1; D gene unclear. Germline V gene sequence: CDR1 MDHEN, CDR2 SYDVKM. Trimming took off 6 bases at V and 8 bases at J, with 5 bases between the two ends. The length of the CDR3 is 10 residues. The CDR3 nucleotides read TGTGCCAGCAGAAATGATGAGCAGTTCTTC. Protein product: CASRNDEQFF.

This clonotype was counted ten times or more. The CDR3 nucleotides are TGTGCCAGCAGCTTTAGACAGGGTCAGTACTTC. Translating gives CASSFRQGQYF. V and J are TRBV7-8 and TRBJ2-7, with 7 nucleotides matching TRBD1. With V trimmed by 3 bases and J by 10 bases, 3 bases remained unmatched. The CDR3 extends over 11 amino acids. The germline V gene has CDR1 SGHVS and CDR2 FQNEAQ.

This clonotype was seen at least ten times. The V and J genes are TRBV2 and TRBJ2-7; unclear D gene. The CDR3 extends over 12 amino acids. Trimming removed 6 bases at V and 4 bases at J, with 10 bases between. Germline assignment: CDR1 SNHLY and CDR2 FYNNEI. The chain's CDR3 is CASSPARYEQYF. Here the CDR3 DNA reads TGTGCCAGCAGCCCCGCAAGGTACGAGCAGTACTTC.

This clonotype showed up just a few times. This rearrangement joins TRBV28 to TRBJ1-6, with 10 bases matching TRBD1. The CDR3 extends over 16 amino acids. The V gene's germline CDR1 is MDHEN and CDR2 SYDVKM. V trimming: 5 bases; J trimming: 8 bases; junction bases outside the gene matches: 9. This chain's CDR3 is CASSRPGTGVDSPLHF. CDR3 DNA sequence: TGTGCCAGCAGTAGACCCGGGACAGGGGTGGATTCACCCCTCCACTTT.

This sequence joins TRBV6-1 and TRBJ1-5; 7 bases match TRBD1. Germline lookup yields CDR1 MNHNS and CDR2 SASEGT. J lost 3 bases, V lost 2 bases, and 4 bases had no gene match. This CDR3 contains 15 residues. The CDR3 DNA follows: TGTGCCAGCAGTGAATTGACAGGGAACAATCAGCCCCAGCATTTT. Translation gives CASSELTGNNQPQHF.

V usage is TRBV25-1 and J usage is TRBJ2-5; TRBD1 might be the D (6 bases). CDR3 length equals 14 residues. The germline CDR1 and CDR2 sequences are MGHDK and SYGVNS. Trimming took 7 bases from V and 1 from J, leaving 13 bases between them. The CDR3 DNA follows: TGTGCCAGCAACGACAGGAGATTCCAAGAGACCCAGTACTTC. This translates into CASNDRRFQETQYF.

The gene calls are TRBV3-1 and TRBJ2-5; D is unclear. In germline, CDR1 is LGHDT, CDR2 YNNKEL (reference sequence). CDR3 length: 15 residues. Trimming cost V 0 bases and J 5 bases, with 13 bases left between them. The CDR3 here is CASSQDGFSSETQYF. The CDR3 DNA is TGTGCCAGCAGCCAAGATGGCTTCTCCTCTGAGACCCAGTACTTC.

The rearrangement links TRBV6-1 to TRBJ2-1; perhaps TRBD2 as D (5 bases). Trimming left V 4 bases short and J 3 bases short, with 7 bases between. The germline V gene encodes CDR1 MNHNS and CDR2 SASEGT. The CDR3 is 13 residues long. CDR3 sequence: CASSGEGYNEQFF. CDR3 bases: TGTGCCAGCAGTGGTGAGGGCTACAATGAGCAGTTCTTC.

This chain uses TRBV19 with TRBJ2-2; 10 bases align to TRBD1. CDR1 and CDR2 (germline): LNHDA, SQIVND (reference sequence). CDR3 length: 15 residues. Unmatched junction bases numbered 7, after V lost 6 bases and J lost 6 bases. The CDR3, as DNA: TGTGCCAGTAGCCCGGGACAGGGGAGGGCCGGGGAGCTGTTTTTT. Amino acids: CASSPGQGRAGELFF.

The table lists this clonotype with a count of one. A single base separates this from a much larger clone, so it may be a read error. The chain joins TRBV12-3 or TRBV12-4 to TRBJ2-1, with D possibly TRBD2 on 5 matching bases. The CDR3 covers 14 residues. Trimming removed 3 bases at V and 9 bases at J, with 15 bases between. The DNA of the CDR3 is TGTGCCAGCAGTTTGAAGCGGAGGAATGGTGAGCAGTTCTTC. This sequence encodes CASSLKRRNGEQFF.

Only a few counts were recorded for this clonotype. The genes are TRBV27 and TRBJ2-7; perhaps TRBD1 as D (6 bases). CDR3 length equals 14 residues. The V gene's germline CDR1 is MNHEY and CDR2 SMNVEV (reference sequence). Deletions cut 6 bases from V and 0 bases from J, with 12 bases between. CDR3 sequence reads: CASRQGRSSYEQYF. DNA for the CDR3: TGTGCCAGCAGACAGGGCCGTAGCTCCTACGAGCAGTACTTC.